This record concerns one T cell receptor (beta chain) sequence. This clonotype was seen many times. What this receptor recognizes is not known. No base-level quality is on record; no much larger clone is a single base apart. The data were taken from a study of CD8 T cells in ankylosing spondylitis (dated by TCRdb to 2016 to 2017). Regarding the complete study: T cell receptor beta repertoires were profiled in healthy donors and ankylosing spondylitis patients so that disease-linked TCR variants could be found. In total, the full study cohort was made up of some 110 healthy donors and approximately 24 ankylosing spondylitis patients. Samples of peripheral blood were taken, and for ankylosing spondylitis patients, synovial fluid was collected as well.

The sample was run on an Illumina HiSeq 2500. Quantitative 5'-RACE with molecular barcodes was the method used to prepare the TCR beta libraries. Regarding the original processing steps: Disease-linked TCR variants were identified with a new computational method built on a probabilistic model of VDJ rearrangement. TCRdb reworked the public reads: Q25 trimming with fastp, MiXCR clone assembly, productive beta chains retained. CDR3 protein sequences are deduplicated, and each keeps its most common genes and DNA. For this entry, the V and J calls and clone size follow TCRdb and not the study's own pipeline. This sample has more than 500,000 distinct CDR3 sequences in its table, and less than 6% of those were observed once. The ten largest clones add up to around 3.4% of the sample. What the work shows at the level of the full study, not this receptor alone: In peripheral blood, the disease-linked clones were found at relatively low frequencies and had a CD8+ phenotype. A TCR beta motif of 7 or 8 highly homologous amino acid variants appeared characteristic of blood from ankylosing spondylitis patients. Some of the motif variants had been reported before in the synovial fluid and blood of reactive arthritis patients, a finding that suggests common disease-initiation mechanisms. The disease-linked clones were reported to be significantly enriched in matched synovial fluid samples from ankylosing spondylitis patients.

Sequences were obtained from blood, either unsorted or a sorted T cell fraction (not recorded which). This clonotype was obtained from a male donor with ankylosing spondylitis.

Here the CDR3 is given as CASSQDPASTDTQYF. The nucleotide sequence is TGCGCCAGCAGCCAAGACCCAGCTAGCACAGATACGCAGTATTTT. The rearranged segments are TRBV4-3 and TRBJ2-3, with no D gene named confidently. The CDR3 numbers 15 residues from cysteine through phenylalanine. Of the read, only the CDR3 DNA is kept; its 45 bases are in frame from base 1. CDR1 and CDR2 were assigned from the germline V gene as LGHNA and YSLEER. Trimming removed 0 bases from V and 0 bases from J, leaving 7 bases between the germline ends.